Below, one TCR beta chain is given with its context. Its specificity is not known. The data originate from a study of shared clonotypes between healthy human individuals. This table comes from immunoSEQ multiplex PCR, and its TCRdb copy is limited to in-frame clones, with some not included. The sample lists approximately 2.4 million clones, approximately 95% occurring once. Study outcomes and limitations: Only blood was sampled, and tissue TCR repertoires likely differ from blood ones. Generally, naive subsets (rather than memory subsets) showed larger estimated richness. Large sequencing depth failed to make sorted-subset sequencing complete, rarefaction showed.

Sample: naive CD4+ T cells sorted from blood. Subset of the sample: CD45RA+ positively selected. This receptor was taken from a man aged 18 to 29 in good health.

The CDR3 coding sequence is TGTGCCAGCAGCCCGGACAGGGCAAGGGGCAATCAGCCCCAGCATTTT. It specifies CASSPDRARGNQPQHF. J is TRBJ1-5 and V is TRBV5-8; 8 bases line up with TRBD1. V dropped 4 bases and J dropped 2; count of bases not matched to a gene: 8. Germline CDR1 SGHTS, CDR2 YDEGEE. This CDR3 comprises 16 residues.